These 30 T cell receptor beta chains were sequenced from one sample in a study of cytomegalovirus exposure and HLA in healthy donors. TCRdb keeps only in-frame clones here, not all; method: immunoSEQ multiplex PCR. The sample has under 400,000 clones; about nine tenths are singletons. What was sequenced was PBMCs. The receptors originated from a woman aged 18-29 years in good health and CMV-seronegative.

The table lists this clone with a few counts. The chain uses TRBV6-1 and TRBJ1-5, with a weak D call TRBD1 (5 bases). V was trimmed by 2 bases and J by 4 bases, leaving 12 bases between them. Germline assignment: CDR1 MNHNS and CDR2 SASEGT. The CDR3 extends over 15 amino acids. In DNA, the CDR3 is TGTGCCAGCAGTGAATGGCAGGGCAGGAATCAGCCCCAGCATTTT. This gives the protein CASSEWQGRNQPQHF.

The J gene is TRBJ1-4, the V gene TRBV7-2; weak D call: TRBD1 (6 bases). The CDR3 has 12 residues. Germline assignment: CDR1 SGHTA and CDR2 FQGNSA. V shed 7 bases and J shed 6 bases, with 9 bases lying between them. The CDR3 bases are TGTGCCAGCAAATCAGGGGATGAAAAACTGTTTTTT. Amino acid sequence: CASKSGDEKLFF.

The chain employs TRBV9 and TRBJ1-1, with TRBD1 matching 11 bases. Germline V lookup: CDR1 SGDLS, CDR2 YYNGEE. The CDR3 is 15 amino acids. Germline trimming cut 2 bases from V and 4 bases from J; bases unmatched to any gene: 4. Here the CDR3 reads CASSVGQGASTEAFF. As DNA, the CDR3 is TGTGCCAGCAGCGTCGGACAGGGGGCTAGCACTGAAGCTTTCTTT.

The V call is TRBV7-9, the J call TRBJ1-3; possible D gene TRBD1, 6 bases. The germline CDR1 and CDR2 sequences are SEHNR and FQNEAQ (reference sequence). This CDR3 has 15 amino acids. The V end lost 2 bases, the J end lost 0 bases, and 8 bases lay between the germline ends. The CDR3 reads CASSLTGNSGNTIYF. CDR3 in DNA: TGTGCCAGCAGCTTAACAGGGAACTCTGGAAACACCATATATTTT.

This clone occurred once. The CDR3 is CASSFPGLGLEKLFF. In DNA, the CDR3 is TGTGCCAGCAGCTTTCCGGGCCTCGGACTCGAAAAACTGTTTTTT. The chain carries TRBV7-9 and TRBJ1-4; D not certain. The germline CDR1 and CDR2 sequences are SEHNR and FQNEAQ (reference sequence). V lost 3 bases, J lost 8 bases, and 16 bases lay in between. The CDR3 contains 15 residues.

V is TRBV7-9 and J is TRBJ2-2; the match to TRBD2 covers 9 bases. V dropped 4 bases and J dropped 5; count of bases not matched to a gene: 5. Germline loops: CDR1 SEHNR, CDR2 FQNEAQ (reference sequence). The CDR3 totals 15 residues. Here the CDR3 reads CASSSRGGDTGELFF. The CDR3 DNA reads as TGTGCCAGCAGCTCGCGGGGGGGCGATACCGGGGAGCTGTTTTTT.

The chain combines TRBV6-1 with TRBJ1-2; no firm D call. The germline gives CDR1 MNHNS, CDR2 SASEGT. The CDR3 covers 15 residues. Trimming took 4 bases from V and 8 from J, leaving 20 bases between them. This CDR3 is CASSGYTLRSWGYTF. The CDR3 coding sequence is TGTGCCAGCAGTGGTTACACCCTGCGGTCTTGGGGCTACACCTTC.

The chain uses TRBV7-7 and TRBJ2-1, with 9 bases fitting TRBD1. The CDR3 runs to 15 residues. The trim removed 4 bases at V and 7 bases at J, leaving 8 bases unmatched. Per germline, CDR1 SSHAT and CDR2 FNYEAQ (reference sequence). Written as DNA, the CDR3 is TGTGCCAGCAGCTCCGTCCCGGGACAGGGAAATGAGCAGTTCTTC. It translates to CASSSVPGQGNEQFF.

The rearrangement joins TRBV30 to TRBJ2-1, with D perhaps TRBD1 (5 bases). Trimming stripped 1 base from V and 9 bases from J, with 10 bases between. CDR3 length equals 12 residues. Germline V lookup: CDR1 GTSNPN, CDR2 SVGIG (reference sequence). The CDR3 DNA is TGTGCCTGGAGTGGGGGCCCTGGTGAGCAGTTCTTC. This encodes CAWSGGPGEQFF.

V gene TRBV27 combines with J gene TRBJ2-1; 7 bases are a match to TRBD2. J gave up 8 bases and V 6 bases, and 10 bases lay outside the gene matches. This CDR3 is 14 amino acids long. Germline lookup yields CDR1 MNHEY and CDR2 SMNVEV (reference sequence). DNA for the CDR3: TGTGCCAGCAGGCGAGCGGGATTGGGCTATGAGCAGTTCTTC. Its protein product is CASRRAGLGYEQFF.

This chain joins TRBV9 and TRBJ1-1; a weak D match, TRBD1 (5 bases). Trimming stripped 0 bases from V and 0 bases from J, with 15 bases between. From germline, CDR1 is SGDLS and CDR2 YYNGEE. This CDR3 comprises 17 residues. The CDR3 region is CASSVAPQTEMNTEAFF. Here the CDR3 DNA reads TGTGCCAGCAGCGTAGCCCCTCAGACAGAGATGAACACTGAAGCTTTCTTT.

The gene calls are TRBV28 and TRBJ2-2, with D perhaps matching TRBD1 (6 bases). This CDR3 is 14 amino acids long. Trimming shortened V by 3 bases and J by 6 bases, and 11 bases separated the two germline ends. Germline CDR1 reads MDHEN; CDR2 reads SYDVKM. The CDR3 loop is CASSFSGVSGELFF. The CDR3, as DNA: TGTGCCAGCAGTTTTTCAGGGGTGTCCGGGGAGCTGTTTTTT. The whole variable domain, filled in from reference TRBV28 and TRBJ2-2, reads DVKVTQSSRYLVKRTGEKVFLECVQDMDHENMFWYRQDPGLGLRLIYFSYDVKMKEKGDIPEGYSVSREKKERFSLILESASTNQTSMYLCASSFSGVSGELFFGEGSRLTVL.

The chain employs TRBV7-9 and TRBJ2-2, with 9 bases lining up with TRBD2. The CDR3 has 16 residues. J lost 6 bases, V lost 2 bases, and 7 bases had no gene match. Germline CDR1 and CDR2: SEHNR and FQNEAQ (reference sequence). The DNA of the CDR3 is TGTGCCAGCAGCTTATCCGGGACTAGCTTCGCCGGGGAGCTGTTTTTT. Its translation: CASSLSGTSFAGELFF.

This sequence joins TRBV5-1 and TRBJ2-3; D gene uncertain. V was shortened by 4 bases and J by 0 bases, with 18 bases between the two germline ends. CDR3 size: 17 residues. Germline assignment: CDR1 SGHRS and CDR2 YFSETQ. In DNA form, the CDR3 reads TGCGCCAGCAGCCCCTCGCTGGCAGGCTACAGCACAGATACGCAGTATTTT. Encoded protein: CASSPSLAGYSTDTQYF.

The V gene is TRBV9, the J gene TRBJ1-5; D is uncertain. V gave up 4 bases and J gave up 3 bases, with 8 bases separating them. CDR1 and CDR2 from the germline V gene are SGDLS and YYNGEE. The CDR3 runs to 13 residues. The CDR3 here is CASSPGLNQPQHF. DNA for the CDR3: TGTGCCAGCAGCCCCGGACTCAATCAGCCCCAGCATTTT.

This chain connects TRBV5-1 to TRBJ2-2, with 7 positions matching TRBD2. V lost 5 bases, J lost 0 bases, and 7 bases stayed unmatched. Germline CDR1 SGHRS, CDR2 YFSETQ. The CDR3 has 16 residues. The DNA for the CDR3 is TGCGCCAGCAGATCGCGGGAGTTCGCGAACACCGGGGAGCTGTTTTTT. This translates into CASRSREFANTGELFF.

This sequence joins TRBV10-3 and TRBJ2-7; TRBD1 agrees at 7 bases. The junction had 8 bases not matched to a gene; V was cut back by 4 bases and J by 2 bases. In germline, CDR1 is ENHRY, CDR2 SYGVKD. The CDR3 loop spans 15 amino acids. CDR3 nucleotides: TGTGCCATCAGTGGGCGACAGGGCAGACCCTACGAGCAGTACTTC. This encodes CAISGRQGRPYEQYF.

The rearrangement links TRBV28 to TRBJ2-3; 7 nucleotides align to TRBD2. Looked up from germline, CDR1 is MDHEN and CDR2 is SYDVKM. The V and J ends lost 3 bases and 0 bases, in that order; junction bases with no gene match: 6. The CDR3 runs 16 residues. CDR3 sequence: CASSLGLAESTDTQYF. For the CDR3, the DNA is TGTGCCAGCAGTTTGGGGCTAGCGGAAAGCACAGATACGCAGTATTTT.

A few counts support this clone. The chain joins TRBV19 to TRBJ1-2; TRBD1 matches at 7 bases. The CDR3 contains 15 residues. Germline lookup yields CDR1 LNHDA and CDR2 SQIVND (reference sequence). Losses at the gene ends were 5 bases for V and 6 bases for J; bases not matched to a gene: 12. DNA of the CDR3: TGTGCCAGTAGTCCACAGGGGACAGTGGAGAATGGCTACACCTTC. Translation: CASSPQGTVENGYTF.

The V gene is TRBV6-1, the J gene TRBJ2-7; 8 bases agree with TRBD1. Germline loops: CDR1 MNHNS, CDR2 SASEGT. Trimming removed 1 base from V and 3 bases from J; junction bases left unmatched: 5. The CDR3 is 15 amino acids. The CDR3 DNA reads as TGTGCCAGCAGTGAAGAGCGGACAGGGAACTACGAGCAGTACTTC. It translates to CASSEERTGNYEQYF.

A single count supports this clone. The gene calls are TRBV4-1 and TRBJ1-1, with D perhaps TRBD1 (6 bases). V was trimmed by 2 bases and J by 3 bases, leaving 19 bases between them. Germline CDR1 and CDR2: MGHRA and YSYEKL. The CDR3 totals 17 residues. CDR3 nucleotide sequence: TGCGCCAGCAGCCAATCCCGGGGGGCCGGTAGAGACACTGAAGCTTTCTTT. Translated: CASSQSRGAGRDTEAFF.

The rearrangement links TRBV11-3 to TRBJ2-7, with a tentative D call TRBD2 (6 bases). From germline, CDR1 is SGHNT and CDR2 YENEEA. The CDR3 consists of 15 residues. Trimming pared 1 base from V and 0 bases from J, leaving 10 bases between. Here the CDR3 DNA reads TGTGCCAGCAGCTTAGGTAGGGACTTCTCCTACGAGCAGTACTTC. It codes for CASSLGRDFSYEQYF.

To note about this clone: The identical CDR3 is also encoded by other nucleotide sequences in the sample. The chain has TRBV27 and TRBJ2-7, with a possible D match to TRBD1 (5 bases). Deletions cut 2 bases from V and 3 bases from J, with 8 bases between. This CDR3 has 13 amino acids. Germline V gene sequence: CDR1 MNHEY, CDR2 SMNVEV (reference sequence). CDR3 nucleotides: TGTGCCAGCAGTTTAAGGGGAAACTACGAGCAGTACTTC. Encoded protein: CASSLRGNYEQYF.

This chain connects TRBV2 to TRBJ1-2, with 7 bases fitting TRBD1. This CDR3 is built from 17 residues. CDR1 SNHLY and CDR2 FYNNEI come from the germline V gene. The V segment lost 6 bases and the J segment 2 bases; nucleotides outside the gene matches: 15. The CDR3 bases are TGTGCCAGCAGGGGGACAGACAATTTCTTGCCCAACTATGGCTACACCTTC. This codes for CASRGTDNFLPNYGYTF. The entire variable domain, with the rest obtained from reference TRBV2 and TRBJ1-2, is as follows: EPEVTQTPSHQVTQMGQEVILRCVPISNHLYFYWYRQILGQKVEFLVSFYNNEISEKSEIFDDQFSVERPDGSNFTLKIRSTKLEDSAMYFCASRGTDNFLPNYGYTFGSGTRLTVV.

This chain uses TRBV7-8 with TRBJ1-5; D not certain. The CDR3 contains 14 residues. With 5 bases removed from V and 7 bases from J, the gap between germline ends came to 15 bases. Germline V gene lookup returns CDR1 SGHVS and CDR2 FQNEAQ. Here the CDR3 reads CASSRTRVGQPQHF. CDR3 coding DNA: TGTGCCAGCAGCCGAACGAGGGTGGGGCAGCCCCAGCATTTT.

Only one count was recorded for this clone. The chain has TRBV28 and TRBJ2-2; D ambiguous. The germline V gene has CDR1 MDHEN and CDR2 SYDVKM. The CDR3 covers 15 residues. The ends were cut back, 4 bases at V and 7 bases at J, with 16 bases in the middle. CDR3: CASSSPDDLHGELFF. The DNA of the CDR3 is TGTGCCAGCAGTTCCCCGGATGACTTACACGGGGAGCTGTTTTTT.

CDR3 DNA sequence: TGTGCCAGCAATCCACGAACCGGGACAGGGGATAACACCATATATTTT. Encoded protein: CASNPRTGTGDNTIYF. The V and J genes are TRBV7-9 and TRBJ1-3, with TRBD1 matching over 10 bases. The CDR3 length is 16 residues. V lost 7 bases to trimming and J lost 7 bases; unmatched junction nucleotides: 13. From germline, CDR1 is SEHNR and CDR2 FQNEAQ (reference sequence).

The CDR3 sequence is CASSLGVGRSHEQYF. The CDR3, as DNA: TGTGCCAGCAGCTTAGGGGTCGGGAGGAGCCACGAGCAGTACTTC. The chain uses TRBV11-3 and TRBJ2-7, with 7 bases matching TRBD2. The J segment lost 5 bases and the V segment lost 1 base, leaving 8 bases of the junction unmatched. CDR1 is SGHNT and CDR2 is YENEEA in the germline V gene. The CDR3 runs 15 residues.

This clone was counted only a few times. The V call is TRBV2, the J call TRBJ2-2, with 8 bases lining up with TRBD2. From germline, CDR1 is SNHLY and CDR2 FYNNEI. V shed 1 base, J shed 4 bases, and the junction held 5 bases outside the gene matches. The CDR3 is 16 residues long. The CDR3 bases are TGTGCCAGCAGTGAAGAGAGGCTAGCGGGCACCGGGGAGCTGTTTTTT. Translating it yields CASSEERLAGTGELFF.

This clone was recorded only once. CDR3 sequence: CAISEGGQGTYEQYF. For the CDR3, the DNA is TGTGCCATCAGTGAGGGAGGACAGGGAACCTACGAGCAGTACTTC. The chain couples TRBV10-3 to TRBJ2-7; 8 bases map to TRBD1. With 2 bases clipped from V and 2 bases from J, the junction kept 5 bases outside the gene matches. Germline-derived CDR1 and CDR2 are ENHRY and SYGVKD. The CDR3 contains 15 residues.